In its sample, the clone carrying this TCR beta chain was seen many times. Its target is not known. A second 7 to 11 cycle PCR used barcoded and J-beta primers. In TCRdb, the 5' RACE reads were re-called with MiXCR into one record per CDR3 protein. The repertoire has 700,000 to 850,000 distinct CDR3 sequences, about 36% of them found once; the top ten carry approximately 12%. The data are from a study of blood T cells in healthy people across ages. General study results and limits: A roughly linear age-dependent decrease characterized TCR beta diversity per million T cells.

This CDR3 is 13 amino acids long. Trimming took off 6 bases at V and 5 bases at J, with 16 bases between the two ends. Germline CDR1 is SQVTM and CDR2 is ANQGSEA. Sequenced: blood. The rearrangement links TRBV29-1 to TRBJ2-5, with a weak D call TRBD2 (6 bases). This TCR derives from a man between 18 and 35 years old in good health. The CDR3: CSVQHGTVETQYF. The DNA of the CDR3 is TGCAGCGTACAACACGGGACTGTGGAGACCCAGTACTTC.